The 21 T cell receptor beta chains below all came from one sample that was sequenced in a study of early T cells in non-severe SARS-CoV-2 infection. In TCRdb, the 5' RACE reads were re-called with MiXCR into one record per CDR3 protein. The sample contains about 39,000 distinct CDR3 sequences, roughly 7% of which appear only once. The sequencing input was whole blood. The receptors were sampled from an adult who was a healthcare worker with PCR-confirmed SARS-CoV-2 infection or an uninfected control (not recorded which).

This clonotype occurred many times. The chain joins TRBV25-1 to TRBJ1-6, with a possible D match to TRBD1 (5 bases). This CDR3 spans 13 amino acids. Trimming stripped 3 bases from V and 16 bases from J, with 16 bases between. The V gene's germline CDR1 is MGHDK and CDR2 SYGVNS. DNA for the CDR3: TGTGCCAGCAGTGAGGGGGAAAGGACCCTGCTCCACTTT. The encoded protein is CASSEGERTLLHF. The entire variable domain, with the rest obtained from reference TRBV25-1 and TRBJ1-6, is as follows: EADIYQTPRYLVIGTGKKITLECSQTMGHDKMYWYQQDPGMELHLIHYSYGVNSTEKGDLSSESTVSRIRTEHFPLTLESARPSHTSQYLCASSEGERTLLHFGNGTRLTVT.

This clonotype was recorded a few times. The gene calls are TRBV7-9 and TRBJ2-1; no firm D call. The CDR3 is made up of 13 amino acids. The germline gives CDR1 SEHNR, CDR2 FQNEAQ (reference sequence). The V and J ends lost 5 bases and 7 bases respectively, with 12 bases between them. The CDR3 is CASSHKLPNEQFF. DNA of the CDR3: TGTGCCAGCAGCCACAAACTACCGAATGAGCAGTTCTTC.

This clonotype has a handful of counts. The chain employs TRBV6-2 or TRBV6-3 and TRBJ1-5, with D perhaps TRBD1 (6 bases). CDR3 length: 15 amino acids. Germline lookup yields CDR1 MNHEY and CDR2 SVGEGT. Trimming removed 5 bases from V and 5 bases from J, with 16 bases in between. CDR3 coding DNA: TGTGCCAGCAGTCGGGGGCCCCGGACATATCAGCCCCAGCATTTT. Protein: CASSRGPRTYQPQHF.

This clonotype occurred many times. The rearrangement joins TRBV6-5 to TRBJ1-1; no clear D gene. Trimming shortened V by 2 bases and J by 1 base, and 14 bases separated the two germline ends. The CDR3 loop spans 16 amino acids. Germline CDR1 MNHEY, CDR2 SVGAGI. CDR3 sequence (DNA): TGTGCCAGCAGTTACGAGGCTGTTCAGCGGAACACTGAAGCTTTCTTT. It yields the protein CASSYEAVQRNTEAFF.

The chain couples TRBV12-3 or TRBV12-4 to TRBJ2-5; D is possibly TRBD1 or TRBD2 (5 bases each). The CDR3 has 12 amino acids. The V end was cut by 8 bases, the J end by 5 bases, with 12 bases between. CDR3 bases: TGTGCCAGCGGGCAGGGACGGGAGACCCAGTACTTC. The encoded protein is CASGQGRETQYF.

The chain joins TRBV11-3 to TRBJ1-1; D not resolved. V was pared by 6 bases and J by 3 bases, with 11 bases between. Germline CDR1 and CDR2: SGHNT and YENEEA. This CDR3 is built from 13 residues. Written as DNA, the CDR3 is TGTGCCAGCAGTTCAACCCGGGACACTGAAGCTTTCTTT. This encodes CASSSTRDTEAFF.

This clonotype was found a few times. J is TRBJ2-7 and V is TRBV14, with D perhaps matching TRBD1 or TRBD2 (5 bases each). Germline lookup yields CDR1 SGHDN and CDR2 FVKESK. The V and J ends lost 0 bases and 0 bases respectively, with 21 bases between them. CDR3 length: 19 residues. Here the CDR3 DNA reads TGTGCCAGCAGCCAAGATTGGGGGTTTTACGGACGGTCCTCCTACGAGCAGTACTTC. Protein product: CASSQDWGFYGRSSYEQYF.

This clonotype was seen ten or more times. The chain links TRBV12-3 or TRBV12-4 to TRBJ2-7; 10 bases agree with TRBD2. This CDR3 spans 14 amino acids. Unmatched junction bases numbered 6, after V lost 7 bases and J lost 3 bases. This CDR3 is CASTLSGGSYEQYF. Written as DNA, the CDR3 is TGTGCCAGCACCCTTAGCGGGGGGAGCTACGAGCAGTACTTC.

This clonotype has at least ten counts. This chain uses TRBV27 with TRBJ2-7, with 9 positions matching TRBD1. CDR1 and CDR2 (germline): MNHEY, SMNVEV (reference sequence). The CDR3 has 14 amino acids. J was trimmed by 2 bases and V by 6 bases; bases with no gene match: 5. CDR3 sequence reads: CASSNDRGTYEQYF. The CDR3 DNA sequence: TGTGCCAGCAGCAACGACAGGGGGACCTACGAGCAGTACTTC.

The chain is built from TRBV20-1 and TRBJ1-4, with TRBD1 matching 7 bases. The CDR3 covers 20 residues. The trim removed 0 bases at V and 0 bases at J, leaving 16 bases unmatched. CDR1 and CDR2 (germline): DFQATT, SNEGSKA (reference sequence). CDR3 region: CSARDYDRDLILATNEKLFF. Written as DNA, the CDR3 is TGCAGTGCTAGAGATTACGACAGGGACCTTATACTTGCAACTAATGAAAAACTGTTTTTT.

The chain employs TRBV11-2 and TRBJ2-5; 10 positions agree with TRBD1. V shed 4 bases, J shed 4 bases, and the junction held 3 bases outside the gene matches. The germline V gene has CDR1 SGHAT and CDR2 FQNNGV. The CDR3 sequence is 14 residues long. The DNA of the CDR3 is TGTGCCAGCAGCTGGGACAGGGGATTAGAGACCCAGTACTTC. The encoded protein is CASSWDRGLETQYF.

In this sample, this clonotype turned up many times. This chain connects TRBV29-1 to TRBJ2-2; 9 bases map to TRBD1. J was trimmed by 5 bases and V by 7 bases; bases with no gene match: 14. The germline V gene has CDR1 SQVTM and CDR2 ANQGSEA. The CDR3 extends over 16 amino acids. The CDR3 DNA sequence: TGCAGCGCGGCCGGCCCCGGGACAGGGCAAACCGGGGAGCTGTTTTTT. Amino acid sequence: CSAAGPGTGQTGELFF.

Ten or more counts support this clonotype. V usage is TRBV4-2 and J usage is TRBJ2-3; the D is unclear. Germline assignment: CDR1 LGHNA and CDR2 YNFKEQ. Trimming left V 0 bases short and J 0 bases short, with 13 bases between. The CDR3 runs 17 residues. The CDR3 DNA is TGTGCCAGCAGCCAAGATCTCGCGGTTACTAGCACAGATACGCAGTATTTT. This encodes CASSQDLAVTSTDTQYF.

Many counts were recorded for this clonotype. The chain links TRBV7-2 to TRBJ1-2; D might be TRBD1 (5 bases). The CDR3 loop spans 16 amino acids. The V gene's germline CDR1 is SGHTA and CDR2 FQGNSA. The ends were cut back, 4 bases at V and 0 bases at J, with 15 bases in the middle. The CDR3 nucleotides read TGTGCCAGCAGCTCCGGATGGGGGAGTACTAACTATGGCTACACCTTC. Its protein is CASSSGWGSTNYGYTF.

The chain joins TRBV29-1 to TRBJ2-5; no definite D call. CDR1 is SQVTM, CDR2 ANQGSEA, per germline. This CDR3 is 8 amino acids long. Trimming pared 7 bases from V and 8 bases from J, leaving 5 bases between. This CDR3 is CSAGTQYF. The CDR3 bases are TGCAGCGCCGGAACCCAGTACTTC.

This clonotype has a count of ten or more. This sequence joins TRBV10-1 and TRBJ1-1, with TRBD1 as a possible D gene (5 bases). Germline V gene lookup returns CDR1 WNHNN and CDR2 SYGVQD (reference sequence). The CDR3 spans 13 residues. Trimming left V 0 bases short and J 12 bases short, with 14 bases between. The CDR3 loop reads CASSESPGLVTFF. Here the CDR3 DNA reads TGCGCCAGCAGTGAGTCACCGGGACTGGTTACTTTCTTT.

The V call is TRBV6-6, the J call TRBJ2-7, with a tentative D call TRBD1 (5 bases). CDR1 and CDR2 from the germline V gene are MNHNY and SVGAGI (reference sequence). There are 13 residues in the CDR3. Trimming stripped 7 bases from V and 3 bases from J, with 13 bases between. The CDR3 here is CASKRGIGYEQYF. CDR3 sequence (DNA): TGTGCCAGCAAAAGGGGTATTGGCTACGAGCAGTACTTC.

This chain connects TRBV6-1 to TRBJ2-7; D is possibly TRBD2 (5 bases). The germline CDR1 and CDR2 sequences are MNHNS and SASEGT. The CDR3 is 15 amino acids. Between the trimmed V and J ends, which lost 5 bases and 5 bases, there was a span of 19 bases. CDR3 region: CASSHLFGLRDEQYF. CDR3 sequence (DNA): TGTGCCAGCAGTCATTTGTTTGGACTCCGGGACGAGCAGTACTTC.

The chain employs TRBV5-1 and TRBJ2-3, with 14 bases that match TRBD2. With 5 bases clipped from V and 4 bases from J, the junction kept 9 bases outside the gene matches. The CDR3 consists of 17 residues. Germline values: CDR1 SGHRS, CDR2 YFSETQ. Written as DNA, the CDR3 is TGCGCCAGCAGTCGTGGGACTAGCGGGGGTTTCGCAGATACGCAGTATTTT. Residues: CASSRGTSGGFADTQYF.

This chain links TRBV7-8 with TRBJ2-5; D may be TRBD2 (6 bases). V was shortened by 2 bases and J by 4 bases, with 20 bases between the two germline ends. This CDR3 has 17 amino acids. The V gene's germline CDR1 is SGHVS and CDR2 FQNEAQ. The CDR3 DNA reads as TGTGCCAGCAGCTTATGGTGGGGGGTAGGCGGTCGAGAGACCCAGTACTTC. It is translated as CASSLWWGVGGRETQYF.

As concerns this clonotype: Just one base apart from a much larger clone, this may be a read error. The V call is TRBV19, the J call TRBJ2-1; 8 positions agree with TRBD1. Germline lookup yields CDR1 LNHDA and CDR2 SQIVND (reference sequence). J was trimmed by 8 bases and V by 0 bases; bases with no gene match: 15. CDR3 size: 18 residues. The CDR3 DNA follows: TGTGCCAGTAGTATAGATCGAGGACAGGGAGCTCACCTGGATGAGCAGTTCTTC. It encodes CASSIDRGQGAHLDEQFF.